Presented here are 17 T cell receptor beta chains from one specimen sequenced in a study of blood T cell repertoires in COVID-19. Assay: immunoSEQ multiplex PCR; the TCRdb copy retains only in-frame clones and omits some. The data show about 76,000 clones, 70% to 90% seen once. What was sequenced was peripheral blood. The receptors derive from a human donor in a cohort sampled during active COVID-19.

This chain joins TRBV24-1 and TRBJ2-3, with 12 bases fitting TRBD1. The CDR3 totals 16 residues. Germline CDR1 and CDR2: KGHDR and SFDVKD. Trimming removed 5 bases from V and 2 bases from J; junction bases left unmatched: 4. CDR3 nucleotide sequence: TGTGCCACCAGTGGGGGGACAGGGGGCGTCACAGATACGCAGTATTTT. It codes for CATSGGTGGVTDTQYF.

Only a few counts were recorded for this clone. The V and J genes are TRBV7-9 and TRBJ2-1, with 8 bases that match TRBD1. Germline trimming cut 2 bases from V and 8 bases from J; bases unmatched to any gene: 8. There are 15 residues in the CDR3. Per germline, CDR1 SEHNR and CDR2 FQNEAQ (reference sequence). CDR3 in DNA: TGTGCCAGCAGCTTATATCAGGGGGCAACGGATGAGCAGTTCTTC. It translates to CASSLYQGATDEQFF.

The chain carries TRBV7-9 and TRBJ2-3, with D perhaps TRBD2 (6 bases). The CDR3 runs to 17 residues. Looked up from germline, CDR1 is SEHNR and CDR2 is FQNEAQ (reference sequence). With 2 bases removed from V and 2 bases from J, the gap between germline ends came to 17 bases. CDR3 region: CASSLPWGLHTTDTQYF. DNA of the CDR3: TGTGCCAGCAGCTTACCGTGGGGACTCCACACCACAGATACGCAGTATTTT. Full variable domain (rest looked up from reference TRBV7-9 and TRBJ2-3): DTGVSQNPRHKITKRGQNVTFRCDPISEHNRLYWYRQTLGQGPEFLTYFQNEAQLEKSRLLSDRFSAERPKGSFSTLEIQRTEQGDSAMYLCASSLPWGLHTTDTQYFGPGTRLTVL.

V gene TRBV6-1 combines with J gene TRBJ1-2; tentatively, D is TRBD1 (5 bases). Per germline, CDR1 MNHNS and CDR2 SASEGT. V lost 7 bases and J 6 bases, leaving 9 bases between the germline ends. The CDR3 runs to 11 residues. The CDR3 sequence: CASTWGDGYTF. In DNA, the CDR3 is TGTGCCAGCACCTGGGGCGATGGCTACACCTTC.

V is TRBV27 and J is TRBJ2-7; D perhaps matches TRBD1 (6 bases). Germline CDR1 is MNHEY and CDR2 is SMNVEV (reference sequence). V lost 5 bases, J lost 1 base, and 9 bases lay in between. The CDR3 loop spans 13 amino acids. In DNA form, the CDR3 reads TGTGCCAGCAGTGTGGGACAATCCTACGAGCAGTACTTC. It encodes CASSVGQSYEQYF.

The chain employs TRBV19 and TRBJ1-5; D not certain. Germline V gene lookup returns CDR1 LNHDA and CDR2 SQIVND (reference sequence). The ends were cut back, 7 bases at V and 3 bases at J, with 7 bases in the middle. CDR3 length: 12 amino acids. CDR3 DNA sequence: TGTGCCAGTAACGGGTTCAATCAGCCCCAGCATTTT. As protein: CASNGFNQPQHF.

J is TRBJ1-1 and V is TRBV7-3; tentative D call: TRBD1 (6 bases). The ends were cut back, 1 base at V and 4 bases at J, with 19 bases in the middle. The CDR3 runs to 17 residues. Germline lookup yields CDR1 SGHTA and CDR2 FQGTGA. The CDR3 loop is CASSLNPWTATPTEAFF. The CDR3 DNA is TGTGCCAGCAGCTTAAACCCGTGGACAGCAACCCCCACTGAAGCTTTCTTT.

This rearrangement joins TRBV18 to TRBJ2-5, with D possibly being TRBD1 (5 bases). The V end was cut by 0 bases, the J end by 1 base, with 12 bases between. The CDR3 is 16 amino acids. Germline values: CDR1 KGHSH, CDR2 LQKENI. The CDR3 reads CASSPPQGRVQETQYF. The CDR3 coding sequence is TGTGCCAGCTCACCACCGCAGGGCAGGGTCCAAGAGACCCAGTACTTC. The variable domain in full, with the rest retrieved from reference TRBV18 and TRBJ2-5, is NAGVMQNPRHLVRRRGQEARLRCSPMKGHSHVYWYRQLPEEGLKFMVYLQKENIIDESGMPKERFSAEFPKEGPSILRIQQVVRGDSAAYFCASSPPQGRVQETQYFGPGTRLLVL.

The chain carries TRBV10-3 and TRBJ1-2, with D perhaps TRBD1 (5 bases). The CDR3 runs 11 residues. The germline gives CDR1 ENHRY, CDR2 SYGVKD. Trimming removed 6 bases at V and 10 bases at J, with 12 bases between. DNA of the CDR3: TGTGCCATCAGACAGGCTGGCCTCTACACCTTC. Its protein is CAIRQAGLYTF.

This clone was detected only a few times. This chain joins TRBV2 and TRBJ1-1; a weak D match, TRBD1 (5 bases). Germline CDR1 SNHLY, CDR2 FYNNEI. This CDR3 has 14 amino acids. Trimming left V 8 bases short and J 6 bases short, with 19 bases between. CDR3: CASGLGTLVAEAFF. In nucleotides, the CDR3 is TGTGCCAGCGGGCTAGGGACTTTAGTCGCTGAAGCTTTCTTT.

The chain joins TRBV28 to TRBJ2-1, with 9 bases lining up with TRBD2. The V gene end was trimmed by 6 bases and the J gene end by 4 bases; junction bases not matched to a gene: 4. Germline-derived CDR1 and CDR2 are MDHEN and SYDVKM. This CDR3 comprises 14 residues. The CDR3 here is CASSPTSGYNEQFF. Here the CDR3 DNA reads TGTGCCAGCAGCCCGACTAGCGGATACAATGAGCAGTTCTTC.

The CDR3 bases are TGCGCCAGCAGCCAATTAACGGGAGGATATTCAACTAATGAAAAACTGTTTTTT. Protein: CASSQLTGGYSTNEKLFF. The chain uses TRBV4-3 and TRBJ1-4; D is unresolved. The CDR3 is made up of 18 amino acids. V lost 2 bases to trimming and J lost 0 bases, with 16 bases between them. CDR1 LGHNA and CDR2 YSLEER come from the germline V gene.

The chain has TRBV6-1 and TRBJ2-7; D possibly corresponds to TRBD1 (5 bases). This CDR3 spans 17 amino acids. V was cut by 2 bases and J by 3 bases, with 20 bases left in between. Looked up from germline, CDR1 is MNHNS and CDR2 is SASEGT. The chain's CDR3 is CASSEYGAGESGYEQYF. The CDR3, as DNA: TGTGCCAGCAGTGAATATGGGGCAGGTGAGAGTGGCTACGAGCAGTACTTC.

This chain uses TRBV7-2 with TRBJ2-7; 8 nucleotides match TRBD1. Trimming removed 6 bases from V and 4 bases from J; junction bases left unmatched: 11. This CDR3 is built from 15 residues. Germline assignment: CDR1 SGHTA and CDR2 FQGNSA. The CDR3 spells CASSRNRDRFYEQYF. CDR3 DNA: TGTGCCAGCAGTCGGAACCGGGACAGGTTTTACGAGCAGTACTTC.

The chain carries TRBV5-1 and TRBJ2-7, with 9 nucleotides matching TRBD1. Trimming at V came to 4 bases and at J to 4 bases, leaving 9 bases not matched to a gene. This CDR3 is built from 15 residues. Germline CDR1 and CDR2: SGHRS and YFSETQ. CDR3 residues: CASSLAGTGIYEQYF. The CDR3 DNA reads TGCGCCAGCAGCCTGGCTGGGACAGGGATTTACGAGCAGTACTTC. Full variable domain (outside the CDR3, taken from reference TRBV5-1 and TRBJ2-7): KAGVTQTPRYLIKTRGQQVTLSCSPISGHRSVSWYQQTPGQGLQFLFEYFSETQRNKGNFPGRFSGRQFSNSRSEMNVSTLELGDSALYLCASSLAGTGIYEQYFGPGTRLTVT.

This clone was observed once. CDR3 residues: CASSLSGIREKLFF. The CDR3 DNA reads TGTGCCAGCAGTTTATCGGGGATACGGGAAAAACTGTTTTTT. The chain employs TRBV28 and TRBJ1-4, with D hard to call. The CDR3 totals 14 residues. V lost 1 base, J lost 8 bases, and 11 bases lay in between. CDR1 is MDHEN and CDR2 is SYDVKM in the germline V gene.

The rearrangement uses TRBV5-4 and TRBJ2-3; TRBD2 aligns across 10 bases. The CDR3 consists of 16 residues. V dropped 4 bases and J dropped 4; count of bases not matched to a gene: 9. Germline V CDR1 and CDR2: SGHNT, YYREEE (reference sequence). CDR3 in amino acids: CASSGGLAGVSDTQYF. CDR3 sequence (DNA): TGTGCCAGCAGCGGCGGGCTAGCGGGAGTTTCAGATACGCAGTATTTT.